Listed below are T cell receptor beta chains from one sample, sequenced in a study of blood T cell repertoires in COVID-19. Profiling relied on immunoSEQ multiplex PCR, and the TCRdb table lists in-frame clones only, not all of them. Of about 120,000 clones in the sample, approximately 85% were seen once. The sequenced sample was peripheral blood. The receptors derive from a man of 80 years or more with acute or convalescent COVID-19. The CDR3 runs from the conserved cysteine through the conserved F or W. A D gene is named only where the DNA matches it firmly. Clone size is given for some rows only: seen once, a few or many times, or a class if the clone is expanded.

CDR3nt,CDR3aa,abundance,j_gene,len,v_gene,d_gene
TGTGCCAGCTCACTCGGGCAGGGTAGTTACAATGAGCAGTTCTTC,CASSLGQGSYNEQFF,few,TRBJ2-1,15,TRBV18,NA
TGTGCCAGCAGAGGGGGGGTGCAAGAGACCCAGTACTTC,CASRGGVQETQYF,NA,TRBJ2-5,13,TRBV2,NA
TGTGCCAGTCGGAAGGAGGCATTCGATGGCTACACCTTC,CASRKEAFDGYTF,NA,TRBJ1-2,13,TRBV19,NA
TGCGCCAGCAGTGAGGCGGGGTCCTACAATGAGCAGTTCTTC,CASSEAGSYNEQFF,NA,TRBJ2-1,14,TRBV10-2,NA
TGTGCCAGCAGGGAGCGCCCAAACACTGAAGCTTTCTTT,CASRERPNTEAFF,NA,TRBJ1-1,13,TRBV28,NA
TGTGCCAGCAGCGCCGGGATAAACATTCAGTACTTC,CASSAGINIQYF,NA,TRBJ2-4,12,TRBV5-4,NA
TGTGCCAGCAGCCGGGATGGGTCCGACGCGGAGACCCAGTACTTC,CASSRDGSDAETQYF,NA,TRBJ2-5,15,TRBV11-3,NA
TGTGCCAGCAGCCCACGGTCCGGGGGGTCTAAGCGTGGCTACACCTTC,CASSPRSGGSKRGYTF,few,TRBJ1-2,16,TRBV7-6,NA
TGCGCCAGCAGCCAAGGCGCGGGAGTAGGGTACGAGCAGTACTTC,CASSQGAGVGYEQYF,NA,TRBJ2-7,15,TRBV4-3,TRBD2
TGTGCCAGCAGTTTAGGCGGGAACACTGAAGCTTTCTTT,CASSLGGNTEAFF,NA,TRBJ1-1,13,TRBV12-3/TRBV12-4,NA
TGTGCCAGCAGCTTAGTAAACGGGGGGATCGATGAGCAGTTCTTC,CASSLVNGGIDEQFF,NA,TRBJ2-1,15,TRBV11-2,TRBD2
TGTGCCAGCAGCCAGACAGGGTCCGCAGATACGCAGTATTTT,CASSQTGSADTQYF,NA,TRBJ2-3,14,TRBV6-4,TRBD1
TGTGCCAGCAGTTCAATTCTAGACTCAGGGGTAGAGACCCAGTACTTC,CASSSILDSGVETQYF,NA,TRBJ2-5,16,TRBV27,NA
TGTGCCAGCAGTTTTCAGGGTTGGCATGGCTACACCTTC,CASSFQGWHGYTF,NA,TRBJ1-2,13,TRBV28,NA
TGTGCCTGGATCTTAGCCCCGGGGGCTGAAGCTTTCTTT,CAWILAPGAEAFF,NA,TRBJ1-1,13,TRBV30,NA
TGTGCCAGCAGCTTAGGTCAGGAACATGAGCAGTTCTTC,CASSLGQEHEQFF,NA,TRBJ2-1,13,TRBV11-3,NA
TGTGCCAGCAGCTCAACCCTGAGCTCCTATAATTCACCCCTCCACTTT,CASSSTLSSYNSPLHF,NA,TRBJ1-6,16,TRBV5-4,NA
TGTGCCAGTACCACAATAGCGGGAAATGAGCAGTTCTTC,CASTTIAGNEQFF,NA,TRBJ2-1,13,TRBV19,TRBD2
TGCAGCGTTGGTTCCCATCGACAGGGTCGGGGCACTGAAGCTTTCTTT,CSVGSHRQGRGTEAFF,NA,TRBJ1-1,16,TRBV29-1,TRBD1
TGTGCCAGTAGTATAGGGACAGCCGACACCGGGGAGCTGTTTTTT,CASSIGTADTGELFF,once,TRBJ2-2,15,TRBV19,NA
TGTGCCAGCAGCGTAAATAGCGGGAGGGCCGGGGAGCTGTTTTTT,CASSVNSGRAGELFF,NA,TRBJ2-2,15,TRBV9,TRBD2
TGTGCCAGCAGCCAGAATTCGGACACCCCACTACCCCTCCACTTT,CASSQNSDTPLPLHF,NA,TRBJ1-6,15,TRBV4-2,NA
TGCGCCAGCAGCTCTCGGACATTTGGGACTGAAGCTTTCTTT,CASSSRTFGTEAFF,NA,TRBJ1-1,14,TRBV5-1,NA
TGTGCCAGCAGTTATTTTTGGGGGGGCACAGATGAAAAACTGTTTTTT,CASSYFWGGTDEKLFF,NA,TRBJ1-4,16,TRBV6-5,NA
TGTGCCAGCTCCGACACGGGGGGACTGAACACTGAAGCTTTCTTT,CASSDTGGLNTEAFF,NA,TRBJ1-1,15,TRBV18,NA
TGTGCCAGCAGATCGGTCCCGAACACTGAAGCTTTCTTT,CASRSVPNTEAFF,NA,TRBJ1-1,13,TRBV12-3/TRBV12-4,NA
TGTGCCAGCAGTTCGACAGTCAATAATTCACCCCTCCACTTT,CASSSTVNNSPLHF,NA,TRBJ1-6,14,TRBV6-5,NA
TGTGCCAGCAGCGATAGCGGGAGATTGCACGAGCAGTACTTC,CASSDSGRLHEQYF,NA,TRBJ2-7,14,TRBV7-9,TRBD2
TGTGCCAGTAGCCCGGGAGGCAGGGGCGGGGGCACTGAAGCTTTCTTT,CASSPGGRGGGTEAFF,NA,TRBJ1-1,16,TRBV19,NA
TGTGCCAGCAGCAAAAGAACGGTGAACACTGAAGCTTTCTTT,CASSKRTVNTEAFF,NA,TRBJ1-1,14,TRBV5-5,NA
TGCGCCAGCAGCTTGGACAGGACCACTGAAGCTTTCTTT,CASSLDRTTEAFF,NA,TRBJ1-1,13,TRBV5-1,NA
TGTGCCAGCAGCTTGGAGCTTTCTCCGACCCAGCATTTT,CASSLELSPTQHF,NA,TRBJ1-5,13,TRBV5-4,NA
TGTGCCAGCAGCCAAGTTGCAGGGTCGGCCGGGGAGCTGTTTTTT,CASSQVAGSAGELFF,NA,TRBJ2-2,15,TRBV4-2,NA
TGCGCCAGCAGCCAAGGAGGTTATAATTCACCCCTCCACTTT,CASSQGGYNSPLHF,NA,TRBJ1-6,14,TRBV4-3,NA
TGTGCCAGCAGCTTAGGAGGACAGGGTGTAGCCAAAAACATTCAGTACTTC,CASSLGGQGVAKNIQYF,NA,TRBJ2-4,17,TRBV7-8,TRBD1
TGTGCCACCAGCAGTTACGGACTAACGGGGGGGTACAATGAGCAGTTCTTC,CATSSYGLTGGYNEQFF,NA,TRBJ2-1,17,TRBV15,TRBD2
TGTGCCAGCAGTTTTTCACAGGTTAACACCGGGGAGCTGTTTTTT,CASSFSQVNTGELFF,NA,TRBJ2-2,15,TRBV27,NA
TGCGCCAGCAGCCAAGGGATTCTTGCGGGAGGACGTAATGAGCAGTTCTTC,CASSQGILAGGRNEQFF,once,TRBJ2-1,17,TRBV4-3,TRBD2
TGCAGCGTTGAAGGGGGGCGGATGGTTGATGAGCAGTTCTTC,CSVEGGRMVDEQFF,NA,TRBJ2-1,14,TRBV29-1,NA
TGTGCCAGCAGTAATCAGGGAGGGTACGAGCAGTACTTC,CASSNQGGYEQYF,NA,TRBJ2-7,13,TRBV6-5,TRBD2
TGTGCCAGCAGCTCCCGACTAGCGCCTACTCTGGAGCAGTTCTTC,CASSSRLAPTLEQFF,NA,TRBJ2-1,15,TRBV5-8,TRBD2
TGTGCCAGCAGCCCACGCGGGGGGGTACGGCATGGGGCCAACGTCCTGACTTTC,CASSPRGGVRHGANVLTF,once,TRBJ2-6,18,TRBV5-4,TRBD2